This TCR beta chain derives from a study of T cell responses to AZD1222 COVID-19 vaccine. Study-wide findings and caveats: Just six people given AZD1222 tested seropositive at baseline. The study found Spike-specific TCR breadth and depth rose after two AZD1222 doses.

Trimming at V came to 0 bases and at J to 5 bases, leaving 6 bases not matched to a gene. Germline CDR1 reads MNHEY; CDR2 reads SVGAGI. The CDR3 sequence is 15 residues long. The assay was immunoSEQ multiplex PCR, and TCRdb's table has in-frame clones only and misses some. The table lists about 85,000 clones, roughly nine tenths of them singletons. With regard to this clone: Its antigen is unidentified.

This TCR was sampled from an adult in good health. The sequenced sample was peripheral blood, obtained on day 0 of AZD1222 vaccination. The chain recombines TRBV6-5 with TRBJ2-5; 7 bases agree with TRBD2. CDR3 sequence: CASSYSLARDETQYF. The CDR3 nucleotides read TGTGCCAGCAGTTACTCACTAGCGAGGGACGAGACCCAGTACTTC.